Below, 6 T cell receptor beta chains from the same sample are listed, as sequenced in a study of blood T cell repertoires in COVID-19. Method: immunoSEQ multiplex PCR; TCRdb's copy keeps in-frame clones and lacks some. The sample holds 400,000 to 450,000 clones, approximately 90% seen once. Sequencing was carried out using PBMCs or T cells enriched from blood (not recorded which). The receptors were sampled from a man aged 25-45 years who had recovered from COVID-19.

This sequence joins TRBV6-2 or TRBV6-3 and TRBJ2-3; D is unresolved. This CDR3 comprises 11 residues. Trimming removed 0 bases from V and 11 bases from J, with 6 bases in between. Germline V gene sequence: CDR1 MNHEY, CDR2 SVGEGT. CDR3 sequence reads: CASSYSRGQYF. CDR3 nucleotide sequence: TGTGCCAGCAGTTACTCCCGAGGGCAGTATTTT.

The chain links TRBV11-3 to TRBJ2-5, with 10 bases matching TRBD2. V shed 6 bases and J 1 base; nucleotides not matched to a gene: 11. This CDR3 spans 17 amino acids. The germline V gene encodes CDR1 SGHNT and CDR2 YENEEA. CDR3: CASSSGGTSASQETQYF. CDR3 DNA: TGTGCCAGCAGTTCCGGTGGGACTAGCGCCAGCCAAGAGACCCAGTACTTC.

This chain joins TRBV5-1 and TRBJ1-2; 11 nucleotides align to TRBD1. Germline-derived CDR1 and CDR2 are SGHRS and YFSETQ. This CDR3 has 15 residues. Unmatched junction bases numbered 9, after V lost 4 bases and J lost 7 bases. The CDR3 DNA reads TGCGCCAGCAGCCTATGGGGACAGGGGGAAGGTGGCTACACCTTC. Translated: CASSLWGQGEGGYTF.

This clone was counted between two and nine times. The genes are TRBV3-1 (or the pseudogene TRBV3-2) and TRBJ2-1; TRBD2 matches at 7 bases. CDR3 length: 16 amino acids. The germline V gene has CDR1 LGHDT and CDR2 YNNKEL (reference sequence). After removal of 0 bases from V and 2 bases from J, the junction contained 4 bases not matched to a gene. In nucleotides, the CDR3 is TGTGCCAGCAGCCAAGATCCTAGCGGAACCTACAATGAGCAGTTCTTC. Its protein is CASSQDPSGTYNEQFF.

The chain carries TRBV27 and TRBJ1-4, with TRBD1 matching over 7 bases. The CDR3 covers 14 residues. The V and J ends lost 6 bases and 7 bases, in that order; junction bases with no gene match: 8. Germline CDR1 reads MNHEY; CDR2 reads SMNVEV (reference sequence). CDR3 loop: CASRQGTGGEKLFF. The CDR3 DNA follows: TGTGCCAGCAGACAGGGGACGGGTGGTGAAAAACTGTTTTTT.

CDR3 amino acids: CASGFFGLFPDTQYF. DNA of the CDR3: TGTGCTAGTGGTTTTTTTGGGCTCTTTCCAGATACGCAGTATTTT. The chain couples TRBV12-5 to TRBJ2-3, with D uncertain. CDR1 and CDR2 (germline): LGHNT, FRNRAP. V was cut by 3 bases and J by 4 bases, with 14 bases left in between. This CDR3 is built from 15 residues.